The present entry profiles one TCR beta chain with its context. Repertoires were generated with immunoSEQ multiplex PCR, while TCRdb's copy carries only in-frame clones and drops some. The sample carries fewer than 40,000 clones, about 94% recorded once. The data are from a study of control samples from healthy donors and cancer patients. This CDR3 is built from 15 residues. The germline V gene has CDR1 SGDLS and CDR2 YYNGEE. The V and J ends lost 0 bases and 7 bases respectively, with 11 bases between them. This clonotype originated in a man aged 35 to 55 with colorectal cancer. The chain couples TRBV9 to TRBJ1-6, with D unclear. The material sequenced was PBMCs. CDR3 coding DNA: TGTGCCAGCAGCGTAGCTGTCGGGGAAAATTCACCCCTCCACTTT. Translating it yields CASSVAVGENSPLHF.